This paragraph covers one T cell receptor (beta chain) sequence. Germline assignment: CDR1 LGHDT and CDR2 YNNKEL (reference sequence). The CDR3 runs to 17 residues. With 1 base removed from V and 6 bases from J, the gap between germline ends came to 16 bases. These data come from a study of Ad26.COV2.S vaccination and SARS-CoV-2 variants. The method was immunoSEQ multiplex PCR; TCRdb's version includes in-frame clones alone and lacks a portion of them. The data hold around 400,000 clones, with approximately 89% observed a single time. Treatment of the sample: 15 to 20 received Ad26.COV2.S at low or high dose, single or two shots; 5 received placebo; per-sample allocation not given. Sample collection was performed on day 63 after the first vaccine or placebo injection. In Boston, the donor was an adult between 18-55 years of age.

The rearrangement uses TRBV3-1 (or the pseudogene TRBV3-2) and TRBJ1-6; D not resolved. The sample in question was peripheral blood, obtained in a trial of Ad26.COV2.S vaccine versus placebo. The receptor was derived from a person aged 18 to 59 who received the Ad26.COV2.S COVID-19 vaccine or a placebo. This CDR3 reads CASSQAFGVSSNSPLHF. The CDR3 bases are TGTGCCAGCAGCCAAGCGTTTGGGGTGTCTTCTAATTCACCCCTCCACTTT.